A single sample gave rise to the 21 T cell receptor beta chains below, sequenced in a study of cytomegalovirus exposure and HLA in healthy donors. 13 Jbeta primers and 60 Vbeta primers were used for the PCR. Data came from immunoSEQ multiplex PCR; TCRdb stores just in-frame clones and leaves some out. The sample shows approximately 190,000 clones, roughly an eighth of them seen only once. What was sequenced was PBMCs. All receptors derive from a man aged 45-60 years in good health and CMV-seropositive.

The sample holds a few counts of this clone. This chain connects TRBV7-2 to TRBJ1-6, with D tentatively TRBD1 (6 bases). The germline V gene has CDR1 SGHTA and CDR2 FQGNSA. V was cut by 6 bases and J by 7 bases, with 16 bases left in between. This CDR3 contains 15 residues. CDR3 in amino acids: CASRSQGLENSPLHF. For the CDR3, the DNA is TGTGCCAGCAGATCACAGGGTCTGGAGAATTCACCCCTCCACTTT. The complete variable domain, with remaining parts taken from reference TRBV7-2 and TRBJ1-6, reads GAGVSQSPSNKVTEKGKDVELRCDPISGHTALYWYRQSLGQGLEFLIYFQGNSAPDKSGLPSDRFSAERTGGSVSTLTIQRTQQEDSAVYLCASRSQGLENSPLHFGNGTRLTVT.

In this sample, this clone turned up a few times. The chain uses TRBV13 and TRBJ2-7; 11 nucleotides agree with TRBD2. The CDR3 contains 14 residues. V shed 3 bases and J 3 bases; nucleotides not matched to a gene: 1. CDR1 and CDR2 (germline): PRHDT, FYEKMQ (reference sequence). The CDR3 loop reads CASSFSGGGYEQYV. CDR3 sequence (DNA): TGTGCCAGCAGCTTTAGCGGGGGGGGCTACGAGCAGTACGTC.

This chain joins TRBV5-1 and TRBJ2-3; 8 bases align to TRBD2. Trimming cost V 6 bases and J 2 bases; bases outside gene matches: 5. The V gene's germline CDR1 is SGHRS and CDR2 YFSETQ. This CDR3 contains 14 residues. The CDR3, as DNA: TGCGCCAGCACGGGGGGGGCGATCACAGATACGCAGTATTTT. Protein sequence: CASTGGAITDTQYF. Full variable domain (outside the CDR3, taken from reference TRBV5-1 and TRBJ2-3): KAGVTQTPRYLIKTRGQQVTLSCSPISGHRSVSWYQQTPGQGLQFLFEYFSETQRNKGNFPGRFSGRQFSNSRSEMNVSTLELGDSALYLCASTGGAITDTQYFGPGTRLTVL.

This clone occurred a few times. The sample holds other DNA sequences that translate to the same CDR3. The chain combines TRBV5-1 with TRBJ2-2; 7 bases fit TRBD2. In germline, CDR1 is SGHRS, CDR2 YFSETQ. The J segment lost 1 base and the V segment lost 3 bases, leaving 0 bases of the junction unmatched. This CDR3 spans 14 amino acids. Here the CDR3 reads CASSWGGNTGELFF. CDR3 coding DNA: TGCGCCAGCAGCTGGGGGGGGAACACCGGGGAGCTGTTTTTT.

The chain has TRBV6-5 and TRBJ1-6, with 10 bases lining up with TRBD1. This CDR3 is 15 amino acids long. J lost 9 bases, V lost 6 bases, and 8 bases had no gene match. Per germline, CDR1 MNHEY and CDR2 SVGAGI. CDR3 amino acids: CASRPRQGAGSPLHF. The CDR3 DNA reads TGTGCCAGCAGGCCCCGACAGGGGGCCGGTTCACCCCTCCACTTT.

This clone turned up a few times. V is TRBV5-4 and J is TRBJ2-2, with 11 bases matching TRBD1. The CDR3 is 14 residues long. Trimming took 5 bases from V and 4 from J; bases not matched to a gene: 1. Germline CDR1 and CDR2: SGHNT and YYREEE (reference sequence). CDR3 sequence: CASRGTGGTGELFF. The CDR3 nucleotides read TGTGCCAGCAGGGGGACAGGGGGCACCGGGGAGCTGTTTTTT.

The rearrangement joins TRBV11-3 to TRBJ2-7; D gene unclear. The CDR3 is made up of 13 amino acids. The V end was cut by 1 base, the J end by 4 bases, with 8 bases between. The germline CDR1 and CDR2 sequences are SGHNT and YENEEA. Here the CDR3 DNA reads TGTGCCAGCAGCTTAGTTGGCTCATACGAGCAGTACTTC. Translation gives CASSLVGSYEQYF.

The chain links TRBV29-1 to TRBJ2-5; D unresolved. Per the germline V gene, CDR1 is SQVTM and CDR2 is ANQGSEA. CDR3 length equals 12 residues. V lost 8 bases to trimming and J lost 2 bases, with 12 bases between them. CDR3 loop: CSTQEQQETQYF. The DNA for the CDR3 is TGCAGCACACAAGAACAGCAAGAGACCCAGTACTTC.

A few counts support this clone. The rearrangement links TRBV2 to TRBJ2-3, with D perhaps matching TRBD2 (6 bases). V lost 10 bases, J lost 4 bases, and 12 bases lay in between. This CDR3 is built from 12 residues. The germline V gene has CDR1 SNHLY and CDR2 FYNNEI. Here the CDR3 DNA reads TGTGCCATTTACGGGGAGGCAGATACGCAGTATTTT. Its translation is CAIYGEADTQYF.

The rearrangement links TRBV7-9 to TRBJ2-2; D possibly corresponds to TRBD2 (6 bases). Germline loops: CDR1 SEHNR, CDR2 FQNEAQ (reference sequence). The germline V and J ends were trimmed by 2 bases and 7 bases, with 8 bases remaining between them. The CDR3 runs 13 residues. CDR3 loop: CASSLTSSGELFF. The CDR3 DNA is TGTGCCAGCAGCTTAACTAGCAGCGGGGAGCTGTTTTTT.

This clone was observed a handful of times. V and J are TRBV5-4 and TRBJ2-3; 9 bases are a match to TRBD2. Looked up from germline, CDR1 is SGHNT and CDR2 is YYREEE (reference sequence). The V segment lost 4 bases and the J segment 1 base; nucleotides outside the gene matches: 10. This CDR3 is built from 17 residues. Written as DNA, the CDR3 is TGTGCCAGCAGCACCCTTAGCGGGGGCCGGGGCACAGATACGCAGTATTTT. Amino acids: CASSTLSGGRGTDTQYF. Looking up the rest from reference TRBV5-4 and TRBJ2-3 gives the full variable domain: ETGVTQSPTHLIKTRGQQVTLRCSSQSGHNTVSWYQQALGQGPQFIFQYYREEENGRGNFPPRFSGLQFPNYSSELNVNALELDDSALYLCASSTLSGGRGTDTQYFGPGTRLTVL.

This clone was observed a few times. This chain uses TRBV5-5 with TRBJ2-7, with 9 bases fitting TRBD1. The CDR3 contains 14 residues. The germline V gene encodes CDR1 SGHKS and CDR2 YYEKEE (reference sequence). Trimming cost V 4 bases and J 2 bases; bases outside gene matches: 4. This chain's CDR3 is CASSHRQGAYEQYV. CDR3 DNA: TGTGCCAGCAGCCACCGACAGGGGGCCTACGAGCAGTACGTC.

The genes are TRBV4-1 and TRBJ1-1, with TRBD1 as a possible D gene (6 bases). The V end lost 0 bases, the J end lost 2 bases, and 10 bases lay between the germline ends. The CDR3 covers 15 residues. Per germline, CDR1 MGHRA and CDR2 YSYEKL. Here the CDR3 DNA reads TGCGCCAGCAGCCAAGAGGGGGCCTCAAACACTGAAGCTTTCTTT. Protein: CASSQEGASNTEAFF.

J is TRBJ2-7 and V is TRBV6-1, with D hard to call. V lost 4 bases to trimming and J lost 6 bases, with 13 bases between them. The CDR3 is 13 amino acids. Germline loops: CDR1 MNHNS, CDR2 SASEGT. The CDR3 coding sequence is TGTGCCAGCAGTGTGATCGGGTCCGGCGAGCAGTACGTC. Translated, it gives CASSVIGSGEQYV.

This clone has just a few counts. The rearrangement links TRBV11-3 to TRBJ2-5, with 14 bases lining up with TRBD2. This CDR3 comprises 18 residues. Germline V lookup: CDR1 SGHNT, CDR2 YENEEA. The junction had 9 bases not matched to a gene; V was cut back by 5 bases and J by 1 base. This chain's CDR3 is CASSRTSGGPRSQETQYF. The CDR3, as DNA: TGTGCCAGCAGCCGGACTAGCGGGGGGCCTAGATCCCAAGAGACCCAGTACTTC.

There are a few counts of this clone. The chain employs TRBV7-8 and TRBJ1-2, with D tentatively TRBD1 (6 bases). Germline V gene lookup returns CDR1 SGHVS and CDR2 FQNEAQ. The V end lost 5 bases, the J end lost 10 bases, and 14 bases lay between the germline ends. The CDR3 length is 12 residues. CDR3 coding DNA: TGTGCCAGCAGCCCCGGGACAAAGTCCTACACCTTC. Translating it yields CASSPGTKSYTF.

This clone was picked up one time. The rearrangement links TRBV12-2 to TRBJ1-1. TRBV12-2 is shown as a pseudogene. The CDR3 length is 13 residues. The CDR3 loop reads CASRVDEGTEAFF. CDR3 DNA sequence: TGTGCAAGTCGCGTAGACGAGGGCACTGAAGCTTTCTTT.

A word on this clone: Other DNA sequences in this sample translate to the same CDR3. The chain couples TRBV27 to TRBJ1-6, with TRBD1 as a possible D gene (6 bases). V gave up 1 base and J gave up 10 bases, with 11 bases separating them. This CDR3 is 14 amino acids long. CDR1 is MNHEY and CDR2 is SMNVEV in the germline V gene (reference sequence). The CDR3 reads CASSLYRVESPLHF. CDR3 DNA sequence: TGTGCCAGCAGTTTATACAGGGTGGAGTCACCCCTCCACTTT.

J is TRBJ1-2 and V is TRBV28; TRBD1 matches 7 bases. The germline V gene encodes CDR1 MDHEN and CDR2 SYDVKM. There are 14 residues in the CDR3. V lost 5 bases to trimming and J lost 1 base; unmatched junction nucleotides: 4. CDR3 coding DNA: TGTGCCAGCAGTCGGGGACAGCATAACTATGGCTACACCTTC. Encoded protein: CASSRGQHNYGYTF.

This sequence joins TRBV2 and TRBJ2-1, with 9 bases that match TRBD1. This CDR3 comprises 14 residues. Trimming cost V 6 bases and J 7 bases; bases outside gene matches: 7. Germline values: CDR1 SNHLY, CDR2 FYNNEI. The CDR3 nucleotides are TGTGCCAGCAGATTAGGGACAGGGCTGAATGAGCAGTTCTTC. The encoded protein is CASRLGTGLNEQFF.

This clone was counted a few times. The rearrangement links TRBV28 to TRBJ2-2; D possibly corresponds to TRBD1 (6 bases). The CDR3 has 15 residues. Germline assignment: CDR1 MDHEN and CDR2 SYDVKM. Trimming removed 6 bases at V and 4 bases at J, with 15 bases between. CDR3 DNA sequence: TGTGCCAGCAGCCCTGGGCCGGACAGCACCGGGGAGCTGTTTTTT. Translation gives CASSPGPDSTGELFF. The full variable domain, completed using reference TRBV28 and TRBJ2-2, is DVKVTQSSRYLVKRTGEKVFLECVQDMDHENMFWYRQDPGLGLRLIYFSYDVKMKEKGDIPEGYSVSREKKERFSLILESASTNQTSMYLCASSPGPDSTGELFFGEGSRLTVL.